Following are 26 T cell receptor beta chains from one sample sequenced in a study of cytomegalovirus exposure and HLA in healthy donors. The PCR employed 60 Vbeta primers together with 13 Jbeta primers. Clones were read by immunoSEQ multiplex PCR, and TCRdb kept only the in-frame ones, dropping some. The table lists 120,000 or so clones, 70% to 80% of them singletons. The material sequenced was PBMCs. The receptor source for this set is a man between 50 and 59 years old in good health and CMV-seropositive.

This clone was observed once. This chain joins TRBV5-6 and TRBJ2-6; tentative D call: TRBD1 (6 bases). The V gene's germline CDR1 is SGHDT and CDR2 YYEEEE. This CDR3 comprises 16 residues. Trimming removed 3 bases from V and 2 bases from J, with 12 bases in between. CDR3 in DNA: TGTGCCAGCAGCTCACAATACAGGGCTGGGGCCAACGTCCTGACTTTC. Amino acid sequence: CASSSQYRAGANVLTF.

J is TRBJ1-2 and V is TRBV5-1, with D perhaps TRBD1 (6 bases). Looked up from germline, CDR1 is SGHRS and CDR2 is YFSETQ. This CDR3 is built from 14 residues. V lost 2 bases, J lost 3 bases, and 11 bases lay in between. The CDR3 DNA is TGCGCCAGCAGCTTAGGGGACACTTACTATGGCTACACCTTC. This encodes CASSLGDTYYGYTF.

V is TRBV28 and J is TRBJ1-1, with 7 bases that match TRBD1. This CDR3 is built from 13 residues. Unmatched junction bases numbered 3, after V lost 3 bases and J lost 5 bases. Germline CDR1 is MDHEN and CDR2 is SYDVKM. The CDR3 region is CASSFEGATEAFF. CDR3 nucleotide sequence: TGTGCCAGCAGTTTCGAGGGGGCAACTGAAGCTTTCTTT. Drawing the rest from reference TRBV28 and TRBJ1-1, the complete variable domain is DVKVTQSSRYLVKRTGEKVFLECVQDMDHENMFWYRQDPGLGLRLIYFSYDVKMKEKGDIPEGYSVSREKKERFSLILESASTNQTSMYLCASSFEGATEAFFGQGTRLTVV.

The CDR3 loop reads CASSSKDSHQPQHF. The CDR3, as DNA: TGTGCCAGCAGCTCCAAGGACAGCCATCAGCCCCAGCATTTT. The chain carries TRBV5-4 and TRBJ1-5; D perhaps matches TRBD1 (6 bases). The CDR3 runs to 14 residues. Trimming cost V 3 bases and J 5 bases, with 12 bases left between them. Germline CDR1 SGHNT, CDR2 YYREEE (reference sequence).

The J gene is TRBJ2-2, the V gene TRBV18; TRBD2 is a possible D gene (6 bases). V lost 3 bases and J 1 base, leaving 6 bases between the germline ends. This CDR3 contains 14 residues. Germline V CDR1 and CDR2: KGHSH, LQKENI. The DNA of the CDR3 is TGTGCCAGCTCACCTAGCGGGAACACCGGGGAGCTGTTTTTT. Residues: CASSPSGNTGELFF. The full variable domain, its missing parts supplied by reference TRBV18 and TRBJ2-2, is NAGVMQNPRHLVRRRGQEARLRCSPMKGHSHVYWYRQLPEEGLKFMVYLQKENIIDESGMPKERFSAEFPKEGPSILRIQQVVRGDSAAYFCASSPSGNTGELFFGEGSRLTVL.

V and J are TRBV7-8 and TRBJ1-1; TRBD1 matches 10 bases. The ends lost 0 bases at V and 1 base at J; junction bases unmatched: 5. The CDR3 spans 17 residues. In germline, CDR1 is SGHVS, CDR2 FQNEAQ. CDR3 residues: CASSLARQGARNTEAFF. CDR3 DNA sequence: TGTGCCAGCAGCTTAGCGCGACAGGGGGCTAGGAACACTGAAGCTTTCTTT.

V gene TRBV18 combines with J gene TRBJ2-7; 7 bases align to TRBD2. The CDR3 has 16 residues. Germline CDR1 KGHSH, CDR2 LQKENI. With V trimmed by 0 bases and J by 3 bases, 8 bases remained unmatched. CDR3 residues: CASSPPGAGALYEQYF. For the CDR3, the DNA is TGTGCCAGCTCACCACCTGGCGCGGGAGCCCTCTACGAGCAGTACTTC.

The chain employs TRBV7-2 and TRBJ2-4, with a weak D call TRBD1 (6 bases). This CDR3 comprises 14 residues. The germline gives CDR1 SGHTA, CDR2 FQGNSA. V shed 3 bases and J shed 3 bases, with 9 bases lying between them. CDR3 protein: CASSFARGKNIQYF. The CDR3, as DNA: TGTGCCAGCAGCTTTGCCAGGGGCAAAAACATTCAGTACTTC.

The CDR3 region is CASSSLQGPNYNEQFF. As DNA, the CDR3 is TGTGCCAGCAGCTCCCTACAGGGGCCAAACTACAATGAGCAGTTCTTC. V gene TRBV7-6 combines with J gene TRBJ2-1; 7 bases line up with TRBD1. Germline lookup yields CDR1 SGHVS and CDR2 FNYEAQ. The V gene end was trimmed by 4 bases and the J gene end by 3 bases; junction bases not matched to a gene: 9. This CDR3 has 16 amino acids. Variable domain in full (rest from reference TRBV7-6 and TRBJ2-1): GAGVSQSPRYKVTKRGQDVALRCDPISGHVSLYWYRQALGQGPEFLTYFNYEAQQDKSGLPNDRFSAERPEGSISTLTIQRTEQRDSAMYRCASSSLQGPNYNEQFFGPGTRLTVL.

The chain links TRBV10-1 to TRBJ1-2; TRBD1 agrees at 7 bases. The ends lost 6 bases at V and 3 bases at J; junction bases unmatched: 4. This CDR3 comprises 13 residues. Germline V gene data show CDR1 as WNHNN and CDR2 as SYGVQD (reference sequence). The CDR3 here is CASSEGQYYGYTF. The CDR3 coding sequence is TGCGCCAGCAGCGAGGGACAGTACTATGGCTACACCTTC.

The chain is built from TRBV18 and TRBJ2-5, with 8 bases aligning to TRBD2. The ends lost 0 bases at V and 5 bases at J; junction bases unmatched: 5. Germline assignment: CDR1 KGHSH and CDR2 LQKENI. The CDR3 sequence is 15 residues long. DNA for the CDR3: TGTGCCAGCTCACCACCCGCGGGAGGAGGTGAGACCCAGTACTTC. Amino acid sequence: CASSPPAGGGETQYF.

The CDR3 DNA reads TGTGCCAGCAGCTCAAGGACTAGCGGGCTCAAAGATACGCAGTATTTT. This codes for CASSSRTSGLKDTQYF. The V gene is TRBV6-6, the J gene TRBJ2-3, with 11 positions matching TRBD2. With 6 bases clipped from V and 5 bases from J, the junction kept 10 bases outside the gene matches. Germline V gene data show CDR1 as MNHNY and CDR2 as SVGAGI (reference sequence). This CDR3 spans 16 amino acids.

On this clone itself: Because the CDR3 is missing its conserved closing phenylalanine or tryptophan, this is likely a read error. The chain uses TRBV10-1 and TRBJ2-7; D uncertain. Trimming cost V 2 bases and J 6 bases, with 11 bases left between them. The CDR3 has 13 residues. Germline V CDR1 and CDR2: WNHNN, SYGVQD (reference sequence). The CDR3 DNA sequence: TGCGCCAGCAGTGAGATGTATTTTAGCGAGCAGTACCTC. It translates to CASSEMYFSEQYL.

The CDR3 region has the DNA TGTGCCAGCAGTCCCCCGACAGGGGACGGTGAAGCTTTCTTT. Encoded protein: CASSPPTGDGEAFF. The V and J genes are TRBV27 and TRBJ1-1; 8 bases agree with TRBD1. This CDR3 region has 14 residues. The ends lost 5 bases at V and 7 bases at J; junction bases unmatched: 9. Germline V gene sequence: CDR1 MNHEY, CDR2 SMNVEV (reference sequence).

The chain has TRBV27 and TRBJ2-1, with D possibly TRBD2 on 5 matching bases. The CDR3 contains 11 residues. V lost 7 bases to trimming and J lost 6 bases, with 7 bases between them. CDR1 MNHEY and CDR2 SMNVEV come from the germline V gene (reference sequence). The CDR3 DNA reads as TGTGCCAGCAACGAGGGCAATGAGCAGTTCTTC. It encodes CASNEGNEQFF.

A single count supports this clone. This chain connects TRBV5-5 to TRBJ2-2; possibly TRBD2 for D (7 bases). Between the trimmed V and J ends, which lost 4 bases and 6 bases, there was a span of 16 bases. Germline V gene sequence: CDR1 SGHKS, CDR2 YYEKEE (reference sequence). The CDR3 consists of 15 residues. CDR3 DNA: TGTGCCAGCAGCCCAGCTGGGGGGGCGGCCGGGGAGCTGTTTTTT. The encoded protein is CASSPAGGAAGELFF.

This clone was seen a handful of times. This rearrangement joins TRBV4-3 to TRBJ1-6; D is uncertain. V was trimmed by 3 bases and J by 6 bases, leaving 6 bases between them. Per the germline V gene, CDR1 is LGHNA and CDR2 is YSLEER. CDR3 length: 13 residues. CDR3: CASSHLANSPLHF. CDR3 DNA: TGCGCCAGCAGCCACTTGGCTAATTCACCCCTCCACTTT.

The count of this clone is one. The chain recombines TRBV13 with TRBJ2-5; D ambiguous. Germline V gene sequence: CDR1 PRHDT, CDR2 FYEKMQ (reference sequence). The CDR3 loop spans 13 amino acids. Trimming took 5 bases from V and 4 from J, leaving 11 bases between them. The CDR3 spells CASSQARGETQYF. The CDR3 DNA reads as TGTGCCAGCAGCCAAGCCCGCGGAGAGACCCAGTACTTC.

The CDR3 here is CASSLDGGNTEAFF. DNA of the CDR3: TGCGCCAGCAGCTTGGACGGTGGGAACACTGAAGCTTTCTTT. This sequence joins TRBV5-1 and TRBJ1-1; no definite D call. CDR1 and CDR2 (germline): SGHRS, YFSETQ. This CDR3 contains 14 residues. Trimming removed 0 bases at V and 1 base at J, with 7 bases between.

The sample holds one count of this clone. The CDR3 loop is CASSYSKNTEAFF. As DNA, the CDR3 is TGTGCCAGTAGTTACTCAAAAAACACTGAAGCTTTCTTT. This chain connects TRBV19 to TRBJ1-1; D remains unclear. Germline CDR1 and CDR2: LNHDA and SQIVND (reference sequence). The CDR3 has 13 residues. V gave up 5 bases and J gave up 2 bases, with 9 bases separating them.

The chain couples TRBV5-8 to TRBJ2-2, with D possibly being TRBD1 (6 bases). Trimming cost V 4 bases and J 3 bases, with 13 bases left between them. In germline, CDR1 is SGHTS, CDR2 YDEGEE. CDR3 length: 15 amino acids. CDR3 DNA sequence: TGTGCCAGCAGCCCCGGACAGCTTTACACCGGGGAGCTGTTTTTT. Translating it yields CASSPGQLYTGELFF.

This chain joins TRBV19 and TRBJ1-1; D possibly corresponds to TRBD1 (5 bases). V was clipped by 3 bases and J by 1 base, with 18 bases between them. Germline V gives CDR1 LNHDA, CDR2 SQIVND (reference sequence). The CDR3 has 17 amino acids. The chain's CDR3 is CASSIILSDTENTEAFF. DNA for the CDR3: TGTGCCAGTAGTATCATCTTATCGGACACAGAGAACACTGAAGCTTTCTTT.

The chain links TRBV5-6 to TRBJ2-7, with D possibly TRBD1 on 5 matching bases. Between the trimmed V and J ends, which lost 3 bases and 5 bases, there was a span of 12 bases. The CDR3 covers 13 residues. Germline CDR1 reads SGHDT; CDR2 reads YYEEEE. Here the CDR3 reads CASSSSWGNEQYF. For the CDR3, the DNA is TGTGCCAGCAGCTCCTCATGGGGCAACGAGCAGTACTTC.

The chain combines TRBV4-3 with TRBJ2-3; maybe TRBD1 (5 bases). CDR3 length equals 14 residues. V lost 1 base and J lost 14, with 19 bases in between. The germline gives CDR1 LGHNA, CDR2 YSLEER. In nucleotides, the CDR3 is TGCGCCAGCAGCCAAGCTCTCCGCGACAGCCATAGGTATTTT. Protein: CASSQALRDSHRYF.

The rearrangement uses TRBV7-9 and TRBJ1-4; D not certain. The germline CDR1 and CDR2 sequences are SEHNR and FQNEAQ (reference sequence). Trimming removed 3 bases at V and 10 bases at J, with 6 bases between. The CDR3 length is 11 residues. The CDR3 bases are TGTGCCAGCAGCTTGGGGAGAAAACTGTTTTTT. This translates into CASSLGRKLFF. Based on the CDR3 plus reference TRBV7-9 and TRBJ1-4, the full variable domain is DTGVSQNPRHKITKRGQNVTFRCDPISEHNRLYWYRQTLGQGPEFLTYFQNEAQLEKSRLLSDRFSAERPKGSFSTLEIQRTEQGDSAMYLCASSLGRKLFFGSGTQLSVL.

The rearrangement joins TRBV7-2 to TRBJ1-2; possible D gene TRBD1, 5 bases. V lost 5 bases and J 9 bases, leaving 22 bases between the germline ends. The CDR3 consists of 15 residues. CDR1 is SGHTA and CDR2 is FQGNSA in the germline V gene. CDR3 region: CASSQRTSGGRSYTF. In nucleotides, the CDR3 is TGTGCCAGCAGCCAAAGAACGAGCGGGGGAAGGAGCTACACCTTC.